These 23 T cell receptor beta chains were sequenced from one sample in a study of T cell repertoires in cytomegalovirus infection. MiXCR, run by TCRdb on the reads, gives a single entry per CDR3 protein. The table lists 60,000 to 85,000 distinct CDR3 sequences, 22% of them singletons. Their antigens remain unidentified. Sequences were obtained from PBMCs, sequenced either directly or after in vitro stimulation (not recorded which). The receptor source for this set is a human donor in good health (CMV status not recorded). Some clones in this sample may be carry-over from other donors' samples.

The chain carries TRBV14 and TRBJ2-4; perhaps D is TRBD1 or TRBD2 (6 bases each). CDR1 and CDR2 from the germline V gene are SGHDN and FVKESK. CDR3 length: 15 residues. Trimming took 3 bases from V and 5 from J, leaving 14 bases between them. CDR3 bases: TGTGCCAGCAGCCAGCGGACCGGGGGCGAAAACATTCAGTACTTC. This encodes CASSQRTGGENIQYF.

This clonotype was seen only a few times. The chain couples TRBV7-9 to TRBJ1-1; D ambiguous. V lost 6 bases, J lost 5 bases, and 4 bases lay in between. The CDR3 length is 10 residues. Germline lookup yields CDR1 SEHNR and CDR2 FQNEAQ (reference sequence). CDR3 nucleotide sequence: TGTGCCAGCAGTCTTACTGAAGCTTTCTTT. Translated, it gives CASSLTEAFF.

There are many counts of this clonotype. The chain joins TRBV7-2 to TRBJ2-2, with 10 nucleotides matching TRBD2. The junction had 6 bases not matched to a gene; V was cut back by 4 bases and J by 7 bases. CDR3 size: 15 residues. Germline assignment: CDR1 SGHTA and CDR2 FQGNSA. The DNA for the CDR3 is TGTGCCAGCAGCTCCCTAGCGGGAGTGGGCGGGGAGCTGTTTTTT. It codes for CASSSLAGVGGELFF.

The chain combines TRBV10-3 with TRBJ2-1; possible D gene TRBD1, 6 bases. Germline V gene data show CDR1 as ENHRY and CDR2 as SYGVKD. V was pared by 6 bases and J by 5 bases, with 11 bases between. The CDR3 consists of 13 residues. CDR3 amino acids: CAIRTDRNNEQFF. CDR3 nucleotides: TGTGCCATCAGGACGGACAGAAACAATGAGCAGTTCTTC.

This CDR3 reads CASDTQAGVNTDTQYF. Written as DNA, the CDR3 is TGTGCCAGCGATACACAAGCGGGAGTAAACACAGATACGCAGTATTTT. The chain carries TRBV6-1 and TRBJ2-3, with 8 bases matching TRBD2. Germline V gene data show CDR1 as MNHNS and CDR2 as SASEGT. The CDR3 contains 16 residues. The ends lost 8 bases at V and 2 bases at J; junction bases unmatched: 12.

CDR3 nucleotide sequence: TGTGCCAGCAACTACGGTCTCACAGATACGCAGTATTTT. Its translation is CASNYGLTDTQYF. The V and J genes are TRBV9 and TRBJ2-3; D is uncertain. The CDR3 contains 13 residues. Germline values: CDR1 SGDLS, CDR2 YYNGEE. The V end was cut by 6 bases, the J end by 2 bases, with 10 bases between.

This clonotype was detected a few times. V gene TRBV12-3 or TRBV12-4 combines with J gene TRBJ2-1; TRBD2 matches 15 bases. The CDR3 contains 20 residues. V lost 6 bases, J lost 2 bases, and 14 bases stayed unmatched. The CDR3 here is CASSRRAGLAGGWTYNEQFF. Here the CDR3 DNA reads TGTGCCAGCAGCCGTCGGGCGGGACTAGCGGGAGGATGGACCTACAATGAGCAGTTCTTC.

The rearrangement joins TRBV15 to TRBJ1-6; 8 bases fit TRBD1. This CDR3 region has 17 residues. Germline V gene sequence: CDR1 LNHNV, CDR2 YYDKDF (reference sequence). Trimming removed 0 bases from V and 8 bases from J; junction bases left unmatched: 9. The CDR3 DNA follows: TGTGCCACCAGCAGAGAACCTTCCAGGGGGCGGGATTCACCCCTCCACTTT. It codes for CATSREPSRGRDSPLHF.

This sequence joins TRBV20-1 and TRBJ2-3, with a weak D call TRBD2 (5 bases). With 6 bases removed from V and 0 bases from J, the gap between germline ends came to 16 bases. The CDR3 extends over 15 amino acids. Per germline, CDR1 DFQATT and CDR2 SNEGSKA (reference sequence). CDR3 coding DNA: TGCAGTGCGAGCGGCGACGGAGCTAGCACAGATACGCAGTATTTT. It specifies CSASGDGASTDTQYF.

This clonotype was recorded a few times. The chain recombines TRBV6-1 with TRBJ2-5, with 7 nucleotides matching TRBD1. J gave up 1 base and V 6 bases, and 8 bases lay outside the gene matches. The CDR3 is made up of 15 amino acids. In germline, CDR1 is MNHNS, CDR2 SASEGT. CDR3 sequence reads: CASRAGTVTQETQYF. In DNA, the CDR3 is TGTGCCAGCAGGGCCGGGACAGTGACCCAAGAGACCCAGTACTTC.

The V call is TRBV11-2, the J call TRBJ1-2; 10 bases fit TRBD1. The CDR3 is 16 amino acids. Germline loops: CDR1 SGHAT, CDR2 FQNNGV. The trim removed 5 bases at V and 0 bases at J, leaving 6 bases unmatched. CDR3 in amino acids: CASSTRDRGANYGYTF. The DNA for the CDR3 is TGTGCCAGCAGCACTCGGGACAGGGGAGCTAACTATGGCTACACCTTC.

This clonotype was seen ten or more times. The chain links TRBV7-2 to TRBJ2-1, with D possibly being TRBD1 or TRBD2 (6 bases each). Germline loops: CDR1 SGHTA, CDR2 FQGNSA. Trimming cost V 5 bases and J 9 bases, with 17 bases left between them. This CDR3 spans 14 amino acids. This chain's CDR3 is CASSPRGATGEQFF. CDR3 in DNA: TGTGCCAGCAGCCCAAGGGGGGCCACCGGTGAGCAGTTCTTC.

This clonotype has ten or more counts. This chain connects TRBV7-6 to TRBJ2-1, with 8 nucleotides matching TRBD2. CDR1 SGHVS and CDR2 FNYEAQ come from the germline V gene. V lost 3 bases and J lost 10; bases outside the gene matches: 5. The CDR3 sequence is 13 residues long. The CDR3 DNA follows: TGTGCCAGCAGCTTGGCGACTAGCGTCGAGCAGTTCTTC. Amino acids: CASSLATSVEQFF. Full variable domain (missing parts from reference TRBV7-6 and TRBJ2-1): GAGVSQSPRYKVTKRGQDVALRCDPISGHVSLYWYRQALGQGPEFLTYFNYEAQQDKSGLPNDRFSAERPEGSISTLTIQRTEQRDSAMYRCASSLATSVEQFFGPGTRLTVL.

This rearrangement joins TRBV6-1 to TRBJ1-4; D not certain. Trimming stripped 7 bases from V and 7 bases from J, with 19 bases between. Germline CDR1 and CDR2: MNHNS and SASEGT. This CDR3 has 15 residues. For the CDR3, the DNA is TGTGCCAGCATCACAATGGACGGGATTGGTGAAAAACTGTTTTTT. It yields the protein CASITMDGIGEKLFF.

The table lists this clonotype with many counts. CDR3 loop: CASSPGQGDGFGYTF. The CDR3 coding sequence is TGTGCCAGCAGCCCCGGACAGGGAGACGGGTTTGGCTACACCTTC. The rearrangement joins TRBV7-2 to TRBJ1-2; 8 bases align to TRBD1. CDR3 size: 15 residues. The V and J ends lost 5 bases and 7 bases, in that order; junction bases with no gene match: 12. The germline gives CDR1 SGHTA, CDR2 FQGNSA.

The chain is built from TRBV23-1 and TRBJ2-3; the match to TRBD2 covers 7 bases. TRBV23-1 is an ORF, with its function uncertain. The V gene end was trimmed by 6 bases and the J gene end by 2 bases; junction bases not matched to a gene: 14. This CDR3 spans 17 amino acids. CDR3 loop: CASSGPGGSFLTDTQYF. The DNA for the CDR3 is TGCGCCAGCAGCGGGCCGGGAGGCAGCTTCCTCACAGATACGCAGTATTTT.

This clonotype was counted many times. The CDR3: CASSRDRASTDTQYF. CDR3 nucleotide sequence: TGTGCCAGCAGCCGGGACCGAGCTAGCACAGATACGCAGTATTTT. The V gene is TRBV7-2, the J gene TRBJ2-3; D may match TRBD1 or TRBD2 (5 bases each). The V gene's germline CDR1 is SGHTA and CDR2 FQGNSA. This CDR3 has 15 amino acids. Trimming took off 5 bases at V and 0 bases at J, with 12 bases between the two ends.

J is TRBJ1-6 and V is TRBV20-1; a possible D gene is TRBD1 (6 bases). This CDR3 is built from 14 residues. Germline CDR1 DFQATT, CDR2 SNEGSKA (reference sequence). V gave up 6 bases and J gave up 7 bases, with 16 bases separating them. Here the CDR3 DNA reads TGCAGTGCGAGACTAATGCAGGGGAATTCACCCCTCCACTTT. It is translated as CSARLMQGNSPLHF.

This clonotype has ten or more counts. The rearrangement links TRBV24-1 to TRBJ2-1; 7 positions match TRBD1. After removal of 1 base from V and 0 bases from J, the junction contained 8 bases not matched to a gene. CDR3 length: 18 amino acids. CDR1 KGHDR and CDR2 SFDVKD come from the germline V gene. CDR3 bases: TGTGCCACCAGTGATTTTGAAGGACAGGCAAGCTCCTACAATGAGCAGTTCTTC. Its protein product is CATSDFEGQASSYNEQFF.

This clonotype was counted many times. The V and J genes are TRBV7-2 and TRBJ1-3, with no clear D. The CDR3 spans 14 residues. V shed 2 bases and J shed 4 bases, with 9 bases lying between them. The germline gives CDR1 SGHTA, CDR2 FQGNSA. CDR3 nucleotides: TGTGCCAGCAGCTTAATGAGTGGGGGAAACACCATATATTTT. This translates into CASSLMSGGNTIYF.

This clonotype showed up just a few times. The CDR3, as DNA: TGTGCTAGTGGTTTGGTACTGCTTCCCTCCTACAATGAGCAGTTCTTC. This translates into CASGLVLLPSYNEQFF. The chain is built from TRBV12-5 and TRBJ2-1; D remains unclear. This CDR3 region has 16 residues. V was shortened by 0 bases and J by 0 bases, with 9 bases between the two germline ends. CDR1 LGHNT and CDR2 FRNRAP come from the germline V gene.

This clonotype was recorded at least ten times. The genes are TRBV7-2 and TRBJ2-7; D is unresolved. Per germline, CDR1 SGHTA and CDR2 FQGNSA. The CDR3 extends over 15 amino acids. Trimming removed 1 base from V and 6 bases from J, with 16 bases in between. CDR3 residues: CASSLEGYPPSEQYV. The CDR3 DNA follows: TGTGCCAGCAGCTTAGAAGGGTACCCCCCGTCCGAGCAGTACGTC.

This clonotype was seen a few times. The rearrangement joins TRBV7-9 to TRBJ2-1; 9 bases line up with TRBD1. This CDR3 has 16 residues. Germline assignment: CDR1 SEHNR and CDR2 FQNEAQ (reference sequence). J gave up 2 bases and V 1 base, and 3 bases lay outside the gene matches. CDR3: CASSLVGTGTYNEQFF. The CDR3 bases are TGTGCCAGCAGCTTAGTTGGGACAGGGACCTACAATGAGCAGTTCTTC.